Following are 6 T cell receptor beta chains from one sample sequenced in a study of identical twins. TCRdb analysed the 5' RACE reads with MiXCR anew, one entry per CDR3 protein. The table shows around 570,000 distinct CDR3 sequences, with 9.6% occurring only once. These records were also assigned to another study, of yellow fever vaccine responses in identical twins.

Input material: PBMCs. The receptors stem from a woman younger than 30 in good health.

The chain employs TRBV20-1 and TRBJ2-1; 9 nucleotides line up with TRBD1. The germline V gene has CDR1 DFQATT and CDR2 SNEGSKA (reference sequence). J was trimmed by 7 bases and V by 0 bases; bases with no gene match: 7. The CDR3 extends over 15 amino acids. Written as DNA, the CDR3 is TGCAGTGCTAGAGATCCACGCGGGACAGGGAATGAGCAGTTCTTC. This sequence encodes CSARDPRGTGNEQFF.

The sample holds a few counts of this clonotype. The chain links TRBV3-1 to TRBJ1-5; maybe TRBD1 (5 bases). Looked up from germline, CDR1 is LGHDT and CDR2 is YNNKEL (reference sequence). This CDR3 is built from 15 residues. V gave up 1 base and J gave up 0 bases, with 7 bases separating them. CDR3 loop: CASSQGQISNQPQHF. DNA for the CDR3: TGTGCCAGCAGCCAAGGACAGATTAGCAATCAGCCCCAGCATTTT.

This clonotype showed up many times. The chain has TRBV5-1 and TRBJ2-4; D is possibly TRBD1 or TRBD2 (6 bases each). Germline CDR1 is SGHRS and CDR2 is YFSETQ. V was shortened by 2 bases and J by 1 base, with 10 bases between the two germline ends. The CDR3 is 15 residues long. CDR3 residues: CASSFSGAAKNIQYF. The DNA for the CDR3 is TGCGCCAGCAGCTTTTCGGGGGCGGCCAAAAACATTCAGTACTTC.

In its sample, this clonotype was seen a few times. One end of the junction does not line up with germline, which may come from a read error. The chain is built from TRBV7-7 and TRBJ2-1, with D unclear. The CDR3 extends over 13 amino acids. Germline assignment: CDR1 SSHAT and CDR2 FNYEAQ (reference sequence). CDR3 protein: CASSPVSYNEQFF. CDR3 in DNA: TGTGCTAGCAGCCCGGTCTCCTACAATGAGCAGTTCTTC.

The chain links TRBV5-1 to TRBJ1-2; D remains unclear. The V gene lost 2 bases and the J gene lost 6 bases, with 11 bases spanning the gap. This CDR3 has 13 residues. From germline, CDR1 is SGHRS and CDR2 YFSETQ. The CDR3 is CASSFRGEDGYTF. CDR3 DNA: TGCGCCAGCAGCTTCCGGGGAGAGGATGGCTACACCTTC.

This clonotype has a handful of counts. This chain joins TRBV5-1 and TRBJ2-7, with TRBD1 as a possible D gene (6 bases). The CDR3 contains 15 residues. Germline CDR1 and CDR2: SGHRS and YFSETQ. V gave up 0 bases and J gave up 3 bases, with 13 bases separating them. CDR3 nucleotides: TGCGCCAGCAGCTTGGTTTCAGGGGCGTTCTACGAGCAGTACTTC. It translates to CASSLVSGAFYEQYF.